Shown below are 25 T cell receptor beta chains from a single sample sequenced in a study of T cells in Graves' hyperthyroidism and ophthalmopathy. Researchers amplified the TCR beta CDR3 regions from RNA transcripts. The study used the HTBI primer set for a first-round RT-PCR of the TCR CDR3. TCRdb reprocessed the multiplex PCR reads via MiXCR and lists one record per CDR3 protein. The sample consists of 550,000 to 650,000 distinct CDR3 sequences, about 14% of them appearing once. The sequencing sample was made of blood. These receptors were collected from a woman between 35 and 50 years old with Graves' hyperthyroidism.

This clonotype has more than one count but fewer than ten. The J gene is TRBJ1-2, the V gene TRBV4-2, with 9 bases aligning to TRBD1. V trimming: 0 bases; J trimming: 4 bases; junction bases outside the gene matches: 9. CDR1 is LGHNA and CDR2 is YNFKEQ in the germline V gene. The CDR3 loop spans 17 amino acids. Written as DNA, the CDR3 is TGTGCCAGCAGCCAAGAGTCCGGGACAGGGCGGCTCTATGGCTACACCTTC. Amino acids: CASSQESGTGRLYGYTF.

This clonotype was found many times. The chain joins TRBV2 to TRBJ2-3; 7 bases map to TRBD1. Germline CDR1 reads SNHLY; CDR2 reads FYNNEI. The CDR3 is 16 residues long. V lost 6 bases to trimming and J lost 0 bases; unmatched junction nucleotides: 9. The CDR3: CASSEGQNPSTDTQYF. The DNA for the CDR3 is TGTGCCAGCAGCGAGGGACAGAATCCTAGCACAGATACGCAGTATTTT.

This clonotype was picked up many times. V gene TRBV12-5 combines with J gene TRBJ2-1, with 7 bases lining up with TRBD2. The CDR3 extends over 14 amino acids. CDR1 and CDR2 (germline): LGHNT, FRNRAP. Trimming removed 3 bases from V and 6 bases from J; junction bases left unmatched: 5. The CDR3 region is CASGFQGGSNEQFF. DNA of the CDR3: TGTGCTAGTGGTTTCCAGGGAGGGTCCAATGAGCAGTTCTTC.

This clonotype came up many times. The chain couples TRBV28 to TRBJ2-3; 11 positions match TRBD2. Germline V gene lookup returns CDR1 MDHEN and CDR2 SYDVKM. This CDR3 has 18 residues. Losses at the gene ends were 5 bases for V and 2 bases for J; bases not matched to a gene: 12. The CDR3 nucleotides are TGTGCCAGCAGTCCGACCACAAGGACTAGCGGGTACACAGATACGCAGTATTTT. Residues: CASSPTTRTSGYTDTQYF. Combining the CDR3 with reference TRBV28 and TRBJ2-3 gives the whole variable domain DVKVTQSSRYLVKRTGEKVFLECVQDMDHENMFWYRQDPGLGLRLIYFSYDVKMKEKGDIPEGYSVSREKKERFSLILESASTNQTSMYLCASSPTTRTSGYTDTQYFGPGTRLTVL.

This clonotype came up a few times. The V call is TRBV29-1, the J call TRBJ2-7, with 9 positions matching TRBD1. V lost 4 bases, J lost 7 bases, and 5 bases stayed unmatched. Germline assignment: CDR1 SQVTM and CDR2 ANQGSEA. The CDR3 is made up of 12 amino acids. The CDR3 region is CSVGRQGGEQYF. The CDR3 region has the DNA TGCAGCGTTGGGAGACAGGGGGGGGAGCAGTACTTC.

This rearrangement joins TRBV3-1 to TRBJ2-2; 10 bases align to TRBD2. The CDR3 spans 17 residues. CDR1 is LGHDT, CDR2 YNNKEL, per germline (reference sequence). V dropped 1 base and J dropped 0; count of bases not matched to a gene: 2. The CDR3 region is CASSQGLAGANTGELFF. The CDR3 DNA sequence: TGTGCCAGCAGCCAAGGACTAGCGGGTGCGAACACCGGGGAGCTGTTTTTT.

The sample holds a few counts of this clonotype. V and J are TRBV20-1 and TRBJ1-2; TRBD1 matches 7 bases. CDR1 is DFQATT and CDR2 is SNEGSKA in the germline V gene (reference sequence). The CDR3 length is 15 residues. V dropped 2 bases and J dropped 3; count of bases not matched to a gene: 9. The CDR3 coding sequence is TGCAGTGCTAGATCAAACCGGGACAGCGACTATGGCTACACCTTC. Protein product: CSARSNRDSDYGYTF.

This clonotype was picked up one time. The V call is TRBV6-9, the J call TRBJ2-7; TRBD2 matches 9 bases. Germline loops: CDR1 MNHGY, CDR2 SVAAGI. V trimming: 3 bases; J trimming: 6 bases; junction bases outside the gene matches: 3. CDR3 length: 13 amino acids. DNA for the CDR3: TGTGCCAGCAGTTACCCGACTAGCGGCGAGCAGTACTTC. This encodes CASSYPTSGEQYF.

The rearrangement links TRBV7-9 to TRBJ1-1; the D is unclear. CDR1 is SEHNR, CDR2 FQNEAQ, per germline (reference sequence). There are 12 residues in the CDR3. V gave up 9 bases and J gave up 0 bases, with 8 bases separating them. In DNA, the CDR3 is TGTGCCAGTGAGACTGTGAACACTGAAGCTTTCTTT. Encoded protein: CASETVNTEAFF.

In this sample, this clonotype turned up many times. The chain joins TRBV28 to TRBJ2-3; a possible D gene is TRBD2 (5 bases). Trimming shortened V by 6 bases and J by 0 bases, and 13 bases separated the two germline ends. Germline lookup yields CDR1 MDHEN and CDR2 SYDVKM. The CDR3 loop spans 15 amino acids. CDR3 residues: CASSRSDFSTDTQYF. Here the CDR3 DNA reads TGTGCCAGCAGCCGATCGGACTTTAGCACAGATACGCAGTATTTT.

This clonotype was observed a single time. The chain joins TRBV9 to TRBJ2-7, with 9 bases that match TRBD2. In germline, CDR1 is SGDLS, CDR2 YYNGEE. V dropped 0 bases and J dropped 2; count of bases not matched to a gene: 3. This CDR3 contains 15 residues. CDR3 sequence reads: CASSVEVAGAYEQYF. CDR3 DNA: TGTGCCAGCAGCGTAGAGGTAGCGGGGGCCTACGAGCAGTACTTC.

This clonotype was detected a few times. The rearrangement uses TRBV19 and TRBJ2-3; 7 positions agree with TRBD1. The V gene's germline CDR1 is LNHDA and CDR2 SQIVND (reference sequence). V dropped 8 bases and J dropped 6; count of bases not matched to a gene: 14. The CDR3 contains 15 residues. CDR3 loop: CASGPWTGRSDTQYF. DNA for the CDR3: TGTGCCAGTGGACCGTGGACAGGTCGGTCGGATACGCAGTATTTT.

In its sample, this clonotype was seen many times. For the CDR3, the DNA is TGTGCCAGCAGCTTGGTCCAGGGGGGGAACACTGAAGCTTTCTTT. Protein: CASSLVQGGNTEAFF. The rearrangement joins TRBV5-5 to TRBJ1-1, with 7 bases matching TRBD1. V shed 0 bases, J shed 1 base, and the junction held 3 bases outside the gene matches. The CDR3 is made up of 15 amino acids. CDR1 and CDR2 (germline): SGHKS, YYEKEE (reference sequence).

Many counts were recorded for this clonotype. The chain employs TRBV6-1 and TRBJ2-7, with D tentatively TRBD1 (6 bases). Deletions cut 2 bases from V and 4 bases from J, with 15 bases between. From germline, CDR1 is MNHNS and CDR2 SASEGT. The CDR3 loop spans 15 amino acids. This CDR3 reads CASSEPAAGVYEQYF. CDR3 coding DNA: TGTGCCAGCAGTGAACCGGCGGCAGGGGTTTACGAGCAGTACTTC.

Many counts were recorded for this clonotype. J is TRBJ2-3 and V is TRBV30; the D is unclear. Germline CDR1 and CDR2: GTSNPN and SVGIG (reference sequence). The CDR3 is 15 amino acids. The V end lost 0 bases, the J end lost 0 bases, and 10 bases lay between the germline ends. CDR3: CAWSVGHPSTDTQYF. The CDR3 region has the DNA TGTGCCTGGAGTGTAGGCCACCCCAGCACAGATACGCAGTATTTT.

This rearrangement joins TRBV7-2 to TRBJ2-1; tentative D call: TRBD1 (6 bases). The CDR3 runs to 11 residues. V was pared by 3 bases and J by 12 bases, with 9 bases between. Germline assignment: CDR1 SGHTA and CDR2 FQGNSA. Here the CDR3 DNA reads TGTGCCAGCAGCTTTCTAGGGGGGCAGTTCTTC. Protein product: CASSFLGGQFF.

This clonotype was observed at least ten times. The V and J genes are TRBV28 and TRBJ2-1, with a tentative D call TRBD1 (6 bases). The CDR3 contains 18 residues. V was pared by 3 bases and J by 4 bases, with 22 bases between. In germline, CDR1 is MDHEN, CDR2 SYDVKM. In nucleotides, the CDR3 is TGTGCCAGCAGTTTCGCCGTGGACAGTCTAAACTCGTACAATGAGCAGTTCTTC. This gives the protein CASSFAVDSLNSYNEQFF.

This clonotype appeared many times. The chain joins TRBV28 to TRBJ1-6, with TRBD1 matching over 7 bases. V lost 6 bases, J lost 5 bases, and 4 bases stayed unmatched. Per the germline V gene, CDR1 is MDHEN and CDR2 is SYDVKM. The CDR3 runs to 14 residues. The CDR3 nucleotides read TGTGCCAGCAGGTCCGGGACAGATAATTCACCCCTCCACTTT. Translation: CASRSGTDNSPLHF.

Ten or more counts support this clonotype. The CDR3 coding sequence is TGTGCCAGCAGCCTACCGGGACCCTTCAATGAGCAGTTCTTC. It is translated as CASSLPGPFNEQFF. V gene TRBV7-2 combines with J gene TRBJ2-1, with D possibly called TRBD1 or TRBD2 (5 bases each). Looked up from germline, CDR1 is SGHTA and CDR2 is FQGNSA. Trimming pared 5 bases from V and 6 bases from J, leaving 14 bases between. This CDR3 spans 14 amino acids. Complete variable domain (other parts from reference TRBV7-2 and TRBJ2-1): GAGVSQSPSNKVTEKGKDVELRCDPISGHTALYWYRQSLGQGLEFLIYFQGNSAPDKSGLPSDRFSAERTGGSVSTLTIQRTQQEDSAVYLCASSLPGPFNEQFFGPGTRLTVL.

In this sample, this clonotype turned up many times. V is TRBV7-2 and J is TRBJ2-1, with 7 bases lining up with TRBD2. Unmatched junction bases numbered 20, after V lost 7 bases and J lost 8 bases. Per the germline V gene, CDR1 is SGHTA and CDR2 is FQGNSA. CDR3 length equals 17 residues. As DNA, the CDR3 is TGTGCCAGCACCGACCCCCCCTGGAGGGAGGGCCATCATGAGCAGTTCTTC. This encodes CASTDPPWREGHHEQFF. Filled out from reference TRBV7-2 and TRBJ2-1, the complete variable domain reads GAGVSQSPSNKVTEKGKDVELRCDPISGHTALYWYRQSLGQGLEFLIYFQGNSAPDKSGLPSDRFSAERTGGSVSTLTIQRTQQEDSAVYLCASTDPPWREGHHEQFFGPGTRLTVL.

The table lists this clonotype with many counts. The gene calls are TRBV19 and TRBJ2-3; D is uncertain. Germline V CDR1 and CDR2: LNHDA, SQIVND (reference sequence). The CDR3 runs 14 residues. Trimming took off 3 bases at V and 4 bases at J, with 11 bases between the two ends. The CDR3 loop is CASSMQSSSDTQYF. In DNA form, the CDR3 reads TGTGCCAGTAGTATGCAGTCTAGTTCAGATACGCAGTATTTT.

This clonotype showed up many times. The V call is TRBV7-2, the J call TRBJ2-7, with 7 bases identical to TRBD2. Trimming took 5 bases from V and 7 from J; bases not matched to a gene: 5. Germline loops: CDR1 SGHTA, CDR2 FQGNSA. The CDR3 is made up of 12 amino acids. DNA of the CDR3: TGTGCCAGCAGCGCACTAGCGCGGGAGCAGTACTTC. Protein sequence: CASSALAREQYF.

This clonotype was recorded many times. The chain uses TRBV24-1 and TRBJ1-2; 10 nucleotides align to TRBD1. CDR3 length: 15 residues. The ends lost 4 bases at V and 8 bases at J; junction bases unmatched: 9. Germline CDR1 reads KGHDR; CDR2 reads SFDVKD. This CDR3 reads CATSDTGTGARGYTF. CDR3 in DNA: TGTGCCACCAGTGACACCGGGACAGGGGCCCGGGGCTACACCTTC.

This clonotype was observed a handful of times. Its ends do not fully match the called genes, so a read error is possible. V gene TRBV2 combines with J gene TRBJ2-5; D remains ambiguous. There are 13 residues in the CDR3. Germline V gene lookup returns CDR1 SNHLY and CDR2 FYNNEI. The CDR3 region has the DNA TGTGCCACCAGTGACTGGACCCAAGAGACCCAGTACTTC. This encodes CATSDWTQETQYF.

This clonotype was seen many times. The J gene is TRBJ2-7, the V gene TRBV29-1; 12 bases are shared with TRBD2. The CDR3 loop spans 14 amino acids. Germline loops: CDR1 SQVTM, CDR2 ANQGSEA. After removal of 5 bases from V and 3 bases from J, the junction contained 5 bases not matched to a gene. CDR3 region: CSVLGLAGRYEQYF. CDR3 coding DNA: TGCAGCGTTCTTGGACTAGCGGGACGCTACGAGCAGTACTTC.